This entry concerns a single T cell receptor (beta chain). Antigen unknown. The data stem from a study of T cell repertoires in cytomegalovirus infection. About the study: CMV infection together with matching HLA type was indicated by public TCR beta signatures.

Germline V gene data show CDR1 as SGHTA and CDR2 as FQGNSA. V was shortened by 1 base and J by 5 bases, with 12 bases between the two germline ends. The CDR3 contains 15 residues. Using its own MiXCR run on the reads, TCRdb lists one record per CDR3 protein. The table has approximately 500,000 distinct CDR3 sequences, about 30% seen once. Study results and limitations: Summed frequency of public TCR beta families distinguished CMV carriers with the relevant HLA.

V is TRBV7-2 and J is TRBJ2-1, with a tentative D call TRBD2 (6 bases). The source material was PBMCs. The sequence came from a human donor in good health (CMV status not recorded). Some clones in this sample may be carry-over from other donors' samples. This CDR3 reads CASSLVSGDNNEQFF. Written as DNA, the CDR3 is TGTGCCAGCAGCTTAGTATCGGGAGACAACAATGAGCAGTTCTTC. Based on the CDR3 plus reference TRBV7-2 and TRBJ2-1, the full variable domain is GAGVSQSPSNKVTEKGKDVELRCDPISGHTALYWYRQSLGQGLEFLIYFQGNSAPDKSGLPSDRFSAERTGGSVSTLTIQRTQQEDSAVYLCASSLVSGDNNEQFFGPGTRLTVL.